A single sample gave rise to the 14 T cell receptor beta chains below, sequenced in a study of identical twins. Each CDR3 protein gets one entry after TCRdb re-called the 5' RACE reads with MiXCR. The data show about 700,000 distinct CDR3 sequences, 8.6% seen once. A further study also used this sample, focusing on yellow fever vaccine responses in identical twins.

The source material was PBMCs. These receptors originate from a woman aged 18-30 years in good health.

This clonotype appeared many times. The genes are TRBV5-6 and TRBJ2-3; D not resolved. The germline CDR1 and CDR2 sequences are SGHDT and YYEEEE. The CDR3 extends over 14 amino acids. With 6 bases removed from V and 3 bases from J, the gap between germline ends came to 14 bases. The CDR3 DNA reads TGTGCCAGCATATTAATCGGTAGAACAGATACGCAGTATTTT. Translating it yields CASILIGRTDTQYF. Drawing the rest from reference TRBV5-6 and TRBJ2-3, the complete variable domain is DAGVTQSPTHLIKTRGQQVTLRCSPKSGHDTVSWYQQALGQGPQFIFQYYEEEERQRGNFPDRFSGHQFPNYSSELNVNALLLGDSALYLCASILIGRTDTQYFGPGTRLTVL.

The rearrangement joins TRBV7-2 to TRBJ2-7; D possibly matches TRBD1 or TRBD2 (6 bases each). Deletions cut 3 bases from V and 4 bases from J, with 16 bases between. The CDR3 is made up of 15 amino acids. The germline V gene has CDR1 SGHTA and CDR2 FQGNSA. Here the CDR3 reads CASSFEGGASYEQYF. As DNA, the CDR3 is TGTGCCAGCAGCTTTGAGGGGGGCGCTTCGTACGAGCAGTACTTC.

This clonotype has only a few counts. CDR3 sequence: CASSEGLAGDNEQFF. The CDR3 coding sequence is TGCGCCAGCAGCGAGGGACTAGCGGGGGACAATGAGCAGTTCTTC. The rearrangement joins TRBV5-1 to TRBJ2-1, with 14 nucleotides matching TRBD2. CDR1 is SGHRS, CDR2 YFSETQ, per germline. The CDR3 contains 15 residues. J was trimmed by 5 bases and V by 4 bases; bases with no gene match: 2.

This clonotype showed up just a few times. The CDR3 coding sequence is TGCGCCAGCAGCCAAGACGGAGCACTTCCCCCTAGCTCCTACAATGAGCAGTTCTTC. The encoded protein is CASSQDGALPPSSYNEQFF. The V call is TRBV4-3, the J call TRBJ2-1; D is ambiguous. Looked up from germline, CDR1 is LGHNA and CDR2 is YSLEER. The V and J ends lost 0 bases and 0 bases respectively, with 18 bases between them. The CDR3 is 19 amino acids.

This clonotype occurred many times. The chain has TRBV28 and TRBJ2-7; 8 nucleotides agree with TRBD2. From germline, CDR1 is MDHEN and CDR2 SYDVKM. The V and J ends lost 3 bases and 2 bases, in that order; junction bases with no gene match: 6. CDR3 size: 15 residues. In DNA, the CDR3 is TGTGCCAGCAGTTTGACCGGGAGGGCCGCCTACGAGCAGTACTTC. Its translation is CASSLTGRAAYEQYF.

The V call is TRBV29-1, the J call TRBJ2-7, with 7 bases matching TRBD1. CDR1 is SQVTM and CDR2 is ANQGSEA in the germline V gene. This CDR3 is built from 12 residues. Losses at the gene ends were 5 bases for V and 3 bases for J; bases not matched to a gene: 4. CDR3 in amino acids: CSVQWTGYEQYF. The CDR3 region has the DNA TGCAGCGTTCAATGGACAGGCTACGAGCAGTACTTC.

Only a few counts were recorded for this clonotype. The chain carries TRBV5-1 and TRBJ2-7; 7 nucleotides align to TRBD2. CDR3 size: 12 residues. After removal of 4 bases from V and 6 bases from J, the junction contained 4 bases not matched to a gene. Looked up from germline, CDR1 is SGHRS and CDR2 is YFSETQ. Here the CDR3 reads CASSPGGPEQYF. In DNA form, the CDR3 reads TGCGCCAGCAGCCCGGGGGGACCCGAGCAGTACTTC.

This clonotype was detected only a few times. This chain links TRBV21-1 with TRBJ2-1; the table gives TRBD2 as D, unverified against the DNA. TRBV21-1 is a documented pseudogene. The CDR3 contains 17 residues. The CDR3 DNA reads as TGTGCCAGCAGCAACCATAGCGGCAGATACTCCTACAATGAGCAGTTCTTC. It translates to CASSNHSGRYSYNEQFF.

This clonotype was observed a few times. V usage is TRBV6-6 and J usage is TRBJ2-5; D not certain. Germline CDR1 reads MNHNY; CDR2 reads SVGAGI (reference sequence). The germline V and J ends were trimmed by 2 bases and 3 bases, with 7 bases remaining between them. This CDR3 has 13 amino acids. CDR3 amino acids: CASSYGQKETQYF. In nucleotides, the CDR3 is TGTGCCAGCAGTTACGGCCAGAAAGAGACCCAGTACTTC.

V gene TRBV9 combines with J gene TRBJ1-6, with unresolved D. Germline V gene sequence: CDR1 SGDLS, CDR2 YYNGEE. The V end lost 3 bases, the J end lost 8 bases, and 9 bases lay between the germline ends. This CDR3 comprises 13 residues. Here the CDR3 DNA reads TGTGCCAGCAGCGCCAGACACGATTCACCCCTCCACTTT. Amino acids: CASSARHDSPLHF.

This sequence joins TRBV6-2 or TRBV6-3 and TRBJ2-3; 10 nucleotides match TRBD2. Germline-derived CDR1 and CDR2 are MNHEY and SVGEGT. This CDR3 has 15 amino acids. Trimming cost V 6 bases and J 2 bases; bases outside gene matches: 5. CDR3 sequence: CASRNSGRTTDTQYF. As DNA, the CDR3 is TGTGCCAGCAGAAATAGCGGGAGGACCACAGATACGCAGTATTTT.

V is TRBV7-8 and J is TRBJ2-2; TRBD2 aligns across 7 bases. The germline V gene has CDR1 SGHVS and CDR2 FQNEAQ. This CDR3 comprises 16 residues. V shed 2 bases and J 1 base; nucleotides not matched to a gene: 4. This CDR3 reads CASSLLQRGNTGELFF. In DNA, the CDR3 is TGTGCCAGCAGCTTACTCCAGCGGGGGAACACCGGGGAGCTGTTTTTT.

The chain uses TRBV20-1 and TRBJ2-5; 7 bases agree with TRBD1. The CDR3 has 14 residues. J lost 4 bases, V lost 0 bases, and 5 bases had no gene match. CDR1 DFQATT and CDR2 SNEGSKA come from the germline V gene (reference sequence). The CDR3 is CSARDLNRGETQYF. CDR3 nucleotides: TGCAGTGCTAGAGATCTAAACAGGGGAGAGACCCAGTACTTC.

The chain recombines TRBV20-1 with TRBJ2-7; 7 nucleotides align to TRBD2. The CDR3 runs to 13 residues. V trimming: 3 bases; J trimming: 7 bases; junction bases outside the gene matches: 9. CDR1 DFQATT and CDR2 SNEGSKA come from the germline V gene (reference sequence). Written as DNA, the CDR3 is TGCAGTGCTAGGTCGGACGCCGGGGGGGAGCAGTACTTC. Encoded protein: CSARSDAGGEQYF.